The rows below give T cell receptor beta chains drawn from one sample of a study of T cell clones after liver transplantation. The protocol was immunoSEQ multiplex PCR, while the TCRdb copy is restricted to in-frame clones and leaves out a portion. The sample holds around 120,000 clones; roughly nine tenths are singletons and the top ten take about 0.8%. This material consisted of CD4+ T cells from blood, taken 12 months after liver transplant. Receptors were obtained from a human patient who received a liver transplant. Some T cells may have originated in the graft donor. Both conserved end residues are part of each CDR3. Fields, in order: CDR3 protein, CDR3 DNA, V gene, J gene, D gene, CDR3 length, clone size. The D gene is left open where the match is weak. Not every row has a clone size; where given, it reads once, few, many or a size class.

CDR3: CASSQALTGYQETQYF; DNA: TGTGCCAGCAGCCAGGCCCTGACGGGGTACCAAGAGACCCAGTACTTC; V: TRBV4-2; J: TRBJ2-5; D: NA; length: 16; size: NA
CDR3: CASSLDGGRNTIYF; DNA: TGTGCCAGCAGCTTGGACGGTGGGCGAAACACCATATATTTT; V: TRBV7-9; J: TRBJ1-3; D: NA; length: 14; size: NA
CDR3: CASSVTSATDTQYF; DNA: TGTGCCAGCAGTGTCACTAGCGCCACAGATACGCAGTATTTT; V: TRBV6-5; J: TRBJ2-3; D: TRBD2; length: 14; size: once
CDR3: CASSQAESGNTQYF; DNA: TGTGCCAGCAGCCAAGCGGAATCCGGAAATACGCAGTATTTT; V: TRBV4-2; J: TRBJ2-3; D: NA; length: 14; size: NA
CDR3: CASRGGQGAANTEAFF; DNA: TGTGCCAGTAGGGGGGGACAGGGAGCGGCGAACACTGAAGCTTTCTTT; V: TRBV19; J: TRBJ1-1; D: TRBD1; length: 16; size: NA
CDR3: CASSNLQVPGELFF; DNA: TGTGCCAGCAGTAACCTACAGGTGCCGGGGGAGCTGTTTTTT; V: TRBV13; J: TRBJ2-2; D: NA; length: 14; size: NA
CDR3: CASSLGLAGVAKNIQYF; DNA: TGTGCCAGCAGCTTAGGGTTAGCGGGAGTAGCCAAAAACATTCAGTACTTC; V: TRBV7-2; J: TRBJ2-4; D: TRBD2; length: 17; size: once
CDR3: CASSVHALGQAVTGELFF; DNA: TGTGCCAGCAGCGTTCATGCTCTTGGACAGGCTGTCACCGGGGAGCTGTTTTTT; V: TRBV9; J: TRBJ2-2; D: TRBD1; length: 18; size: NA
CDR3: CASSVPGQSDEQYF; DNA: TGCGCCAGCAGCGTTCCGGGACAGTCGGACGAGCAGTACTTC; V: TRBV5-1; J: TRBJ2-7; D: TRBD1; length: 14; size: few
CDR3: CASSLGGLADYEQYF; DNA: TGTGCCAGCAGCTTGGGCGGACTAGCGGACTACGAGCAGTACTTC; V: TRBV5-4; J: TRBJ2-7; D: TRBD2; length: 15; size: NA
CDR3: CASSVAAGRVSEQYF; DNA: TGTGCCAGCAGCGTAGCTGCCGGGAGGGTCTCCGAGCAGTACTTC; V: TRBV9; J: TRBJ2-7; D: TRBD2; length: 15; size: few
CDR3: CASSPGGVAEQFF; DNA: TGTGCCAGCAGCCCTGGGGGTGTTGCTGAGCAGTTCTTC; V: TRBV11-3; J: TRBJ2-1; D: NA; length: 13; size: NA
CDR3: CASSSTGGSYTYEQYF; DNA: TGCGCCAGCAGCTCGACAGGGGGCTCATACACCTACGAGCAGTACTTC; V: TRBV5-1; J: TRBJ2-7; D: TRBD1; length: 16; size: NA
CDR3: CASSNRDSSNEQFF; DNA: TGTGCCAGCTCAAACCGGGACTCTTCAAATGAGCAGTTCTTC; V: TRBV18; J: TRBJ2-1; D: NA; length: 14; size: NA
CDR3: CSGISDKIYGYTF; DNA: TGCAGCGGAATATCGGACAAAATCTATGGCTACACCTTC; V: TRBV29-1; J: TRBJ1-2; D: NA; length: 13; size: NA
CDR3: CASVAGTGSNQPQHF; DNA: TGTGCTAGTGTAGCCGGGACAGGGTCTAATCAGCCCCAGCATTTT; V: TRBV12-5; J: TRBJ1-5; D: TRBD1; length: 15; size: NA
CDR3: CASSGGTGANVLTF; DNA: TGTGCCAGCAGTGGGGGGACTGGGGCCAACGTCCTGACTTTC; V: TRBV2; J: TRBJ2-6; D: NA; length: 14; size: NA
CDR3: CAWSGRSNQPQHF; DNA: TGTGCCTGGAGTGGAAGGTCGAATCAGCCCCAGCATTTT; V: TRBV30; J: TRBJ1-5; D: NA; length: 13; size: NA
CDR3: CASSPRLSRTDTQYF; DNA: TGTGCCAGCAGTCCGAGACTGTCGCGGACAGATACGCAGTATTTT; V: TRBV5-6; J: TRBJ2-3; D: NA; length: 15; size: NA
CDR3: CASSPEVAGSKFF; DNA: TGCGCCAGCAGCCCCGAAGTAGCGGGGAGTAAGTTCTTC; V: TRBV5-1; J: TRBJ2-1; D: TRBD2; length: 13; size: once
CDR3: CASSQDASALYEQYF; DNA: TGTGCCAGCAGCCAAGATGCCTCAGCGCTTTACGAGCAGTACTTC; V: TRBV4-2; J: TRBJ2-7; D: NA; length: 15; size: NA
CDR3: CASSSKSAAYEQYF; DNA: TGTGCCAGCAGCTCAAAATCAGCGGCCTACGAGCAGTACTTC; V: TRBV11-3; J: TRBJ2-7; D: NA; length: 14; size: NA
CDR3: CASSLAPGDSGRFYNEQFF; DNA: TGTGCCAGCAGCTTAGCTCCAGGGGACAGCGGGAGATTCTACAATGAGCAGTTCTTC; V: TRBV11-3; J: TRBJ2-1; D: NA; length: 19; size: NA
CDR3: CASSQDFSLAGSTDTQYF; DNA: TGCGCCAGCAGCCAAGATTTTTCCCTAGCGGGGTCCACAGATACGCAGTATTTT; V: TRBV4-3; J: TRBJ2-3; D: TRBD2; length: 18; size: NA
CDR3: CSVHTGTDPAGDEQFF; DNA: TGCAGCGTCCATACGGGAACCGACCCGGCGGGGGATGAGCAGTTCTTC; V: TRBV29-1; J: TRBJ2-1; D: TRBD2; length: 16; size: once
CDR3: CASSSADRLRGDTQYF; DNA: TGCGCCAGCAGCTCCGCAGACAGGCTTAGGGGGGATACGCAGTATTTT; V: TRBV5-1; J: TRBJ2-3; D: NA; length: 16; size: NA
CDR3: CASSISGVSNEQFF; DNA: TGTGCCAGTAGTATCTCGGGAGTTTCAAATGAGCAGTTCTTC; V: TRBV19; J: TRBJ2-1; D: NA; length: 14; size: few
CDR3: CASKRAGNPIYEQYF; DNA: TGTGCCAGCAAAAGGGCGGGAAATCCCATCTACGAGCAGTACTTC; V: TRBV28; J: TRBJ2-7; D: NA; length: 15; size: NA
CDR3: CSAGGAKQETQYF; DNA: TGCAGCGCTGGTGGGGCGAAGCAAGAGACCCAGTACTTC; V: TRBV29-1; J: TRBJ2-5; D: NA; length: 13; size: NA
CDR3: CASSHLSADIHEQYF; DNA: TGTGCCAGCAGCCATCTCTCTGCGGACATTCACGAGCAGTACTTC; V: TRBV27; J: TRBJ2-7; D: NA; length: 15; size: NA
CDR3: CASSPTGGNQPQHF; DNA: TGTGCCAGCTCACCTACAGGGGGCAATCAGCCCCAGCATTTT; V: TRBV18; J: TRBJ1-5; D: TRBD1; length: 14; size: NA
CDR3: CASSLSHEQYF; DNA: TGTGCCAGCAGTTTATCGCACGAGCAGTACTTC; V: TRBV28; J: TRBJ2-7; D: NA; length: 11; size: once
CDR3: CASSPRGGSNQPQHF; DNA: TGTGCCAGTAGTCCCAGGGGGGGCAGCAATCAGCCCCAGCATTTT; V: TRBV19; J: TRBJ1-5; D: TRBD1; length: 15; size: NA
CDR3: CASSTGTGAVNEQFF; DNA: TGCGCCAGCAGCACCGGGACCGGAGCGGTCAATGAGCAGTTCTTC; V: TRBV5-1; J: TRBJ2-1; D: NA; length: 15; size: NA
CDR3: CASSRGTSGRASTDTQYF; DNA: TGTGCCAGCAGCCGTGGGACTAGCGGGAGGGCCAGCACAGATACGCAGTATTTT; V: TRBV11-3; J: TRBJ2-3; D: TRBD2; length: 18; size: NA
CDR3: CASSPTPTVTDTQYF; DNA: TGTGCCAGCAGTCCGACACCCACAGTTACAGATACGCAGTATTTT; V: TRBV28; J: TRBJ2-3; D: NA; length: 15; size: NA
CDR3: CASAEGATTNEKLFF; DNA: TGTGCCAGCGCGGAGGGGGCGACAACTAATGAAAAACTGTTTTTT; V: TRBV7-9; J: TRBJ1-4; D: TRBD1; length: 15; size: NA
CDR3: CASSYAQANYGYTF; DNA: TGTGCCAGCAGTTACGCGCAGGCGAACTATGGCTACACCTTC; V: TRBV6-5; J: TRBJ1-2; D: NA; length: 14; size: NA
CDR3: CASRGAGGTEAFF; DNA: TGTGCCAGCAGGGGTGCAGGTGGCACTGAAGCTTTCTTT; V: TRBV6-1; J: TRBJ1-1; D: NA; length: 13; size: NA
CDR3: CASSKGGGYIQYF; DNA: TGTGCCAGCAGCAAAGGAGGGGGATACATTCAGTACTTC; V: TRBV21-1; J: TRBJ2-4; D: NA; length: 13; size: once
CDR3: CASGLAAGTSGRWVYEQFF; DNA: TGTGCTAGTGGTTTGGCGGCTGGGACTAGCGGGAGGTGGGTTTATGAGCAGTTCTTC; V: TRBV12-5; J: TRBJ2-1; D: TRBD2; length: 19; size: NA
CDR3: CASSEGLSNTEAFF; DNA: TGTGCCAGCAGTGAAGGGCTTTCAAACACTGAAGCTTTCTTT; V: TRBV2; J: TRBJ1-1; D: NA; length: 14; size: once
CDR3: CASPLLVPGQGIPGANVLTF; DNA: TGTGCCAGCCCACTATTAGTCCCGGGACAGGGGATTCCTGGGGCCAACGTCCTGACTTTC; V: TRBV7-7; J: TRBJ2-6; D: TRBD1; length: 20; size: once
CDR3: CSALTDTQYF; DNA: TGCAGTGCCCTCACAGATACGCAGTATTTT; V: TRBV20-1; J: TRBJ2-3; D: NA; length: 10; size: once